A selection of T cell receptor beta chains follows, all from one sample in a study of cytomegalovirus exposure and HLA in healthy donors. Clones were read by immunoSEQ multiplex PCR, and TCRdb kept only the in-frame ones, dropping some. This table has some 140,000 clones, about 76% appearing once. The sequenced sample consisted of PBMCs. The receptors derive from a female donor in good health and CMV-seronegative. Each CDR3 is given without its conserved first and last residue. Each record gives: CDR3 protein, V gene, CDR3 length, clone size, D gene, J gene. A D gene is named only where the DNA matches it firmly. For some rows the clone size is stated as once, few or many, or as a class when expanded; others skip it.

CDR3aa: ASSLPQSNQPQH
v_gene: TRBV7-2
len: 12
abundance: -
d_gene: -
j_gene: TRBJ1-5

CDR3aa: ASRSYAGEFNEQF
v_gene: TRBV4-1
len: 13
abundance: -
d_gene: TRBD2
j_gene: TRBJ2-1

CDR3aa: ASSIRTGAYEQY
v_gene: TRBV19
len: 12
abundance: -
d_gene: TRBD1
j_gene: TRBJ2-7

CDR3aa: ATSRARLGGSDEQF
v_gene: TRBV15
len: 14
abundance: -
d_gene: -
j_gene: TRBJ2-1

CDR3aa: ASRSGTGDYSNQPQH
v_gene: TRBV2
len: 15
abundance: -
d_gene: TRBD1
j_gene: TRBJ1-5

CDR3aa: SALQETQY
v_gene: TRBV29-1
len: 8
abundance: once
d_gene: -
j_gene: TRBJ2-5

CDR3aa: ASSEPVNTEAF
v_gene: TRBV6-1
len: 11
abundance: -
d_gene: -
j_gene: TRBJ1-1

CDR3aa: AWSPPGGSNQPQH
v_gene: TRBV30
len: 13
abundance: -
d_gene: TRBD1
j_gene: TRBJ1-5

CDR3aa: ASSYLPQGSYEQY
v_gene: TRBV5-6
len: 13
abundance: -
d_gene: TRBD1
j_gene: TRBJ2-7

CDR3aa: ASSLNGYSGNTIY
v_gene: TRBV5-4
len: 13
abundance: -
d_gene: -
j_gene: TRBJ1-3

CDR3aa: ASSYTGLAAQETQY
v_gene: TRBV7-8
len: 14
abundance: once
d_gene: TRBD2
j_gene: TRBJ2-5

CDR3aa: ASGGTSNTGELF
v_gene: TRBV7-9
len: 12
abundance: -
d_gene: TRBD2
j_gene: TRBJ2-2

CDR3aa: ASSHDRANSPLH
v_gene: TRBV5-1
len: 12
abundance: -
d_gene: TRBD1
j_gene: TRBJ1-6

CDR3aa: AWSVLSGAYEQY
v_gene: TRBV30
len: 12
abundance: -
d_gene: TRBD2
j_gene: TRBJ2-7

CDR3aa: ASSGGTLSYNEQF
v_gene: TRBV19
len: 13
abundance: -
d_gene: -
j_gene: TRBJ2-1

CDR3aa: ASSDRGYTEAF
v_gene: TRBV27
len: 11
abundance: -
d_gene: TRBD1
j_gene: TRBJ1-1

CDR3aa: ATRGQGSSEQY
v_gene: TRBV10-2
len: 11
abundance: -
d_gene: TRBD1
j_gene: TRBJ2-7

CDR3aa: AITDRDRYTDTQY
v_gene: TRBV10-3
len: 13
abundance: -
d_gene: TRBD1
j_gene: TRBJ2-3

CDR3aa: ASSVEARAETQY
v_gene: TRBV9
len: 12
abundance: -
d_gene: -
j_gene: TRBJ2-5

CDR3aa: ASTPRAGASYNEQF
v_gene: TRBV5-6
len: 14
abundance: once
d_gene: -
j_gene: TRBJ2-1

CDR3aa: ASSLGVAGDRRLYEQF
v_gene: TRBV7-2
len: 16
abundance: -
d_gene: TRBD2
j_gene: TRBJ2-1

CDR3aa: ASSFFRGTGGPNEQF
v_gene: TRBV5-8
len: 15
abundance: -
d_gene: TRBD1
j_gene: TRBJ2-1

CDR3aa: ASRRPGTGGAYGYT
v_gene: TRBV19
len: 14
abundance: -
d_gene: TRBD1
j_gene: TRBJ1-2

CDR3aa: ASSPGTGGNTIY
v_gene: TRBV18
len: 12
abundance: -
d_gene: TRBD1
j_gene: TRBJ1-3

CDR3aa: ASADRGVGAQH
v_gene: TRBV27
len: 11
abundance: -
d_gene: TRBD1
j_gene: TRBJ1-5

CDR3aa: ASSLTGTGMGQETQY
v_gene: TRBV7-2
len: 15
abundance: -
d_gene: TRBD1
j_gene: TRBJ2-5

CDR3aa: ASVDTGHLWYGYT
v_gene: TRBV21-1
len: 13
abundance: -
d_gene: -
j_gene: TRBJ1-2

CDR3aa: ASPNRRTDTQY
v_gene: TRBV6-1
len: 11
abundance: -
d_gene: -
j_gene: TRBJ2-3

CDR3aa: ASSYSGQDTEAF
v_gene: TRBV6-5
len: 12
abundance: -
d_gene: TRBD1
j_gene: TRBJ1-1

CDR3aa: ASSHRRDINNEQF
v_gene: TRBV2
len: 13
abundance: -
d_gene: -
j_gene: TRBJ2-1

CDR3aa: ASSPQGGANEQF
v_gene: TRBV18
len: 12
abundance: -
d_gene: -
j_gene: TRBJ2-1

CDR3aa: ASSESGSGRTNEQF
v_gene: TRBV6-1
len: 14
abundance: -
d_gene: TRBD2
j_gene: TRBJ2-1

CDR3aa: ASSSTSGVTDTQY
v_gene: TRBV7-6
len: 13
abundance: -
d_gene: TRBD2
j_gene: TRBJ2-3

CDR3aa: AITGGRRNSPLH
v_gene: TRBV10-3
len: 12
abundance: -
d_gene: -
j_gene: TRBJ1-6

CDR3aa: AWSVRSPEGSPLH
v_gene: TRBV30
len: 13
abundance: -
d_gene: -
j_gene: TRBJ1-6

CDR3aa: ASSLEGDRFCGAF
v_gene: TRBV5-6
len: 13
abundance: -
d_gene: TRBD1
j_gene: TRBJ1-1

CDR3aa: ASSLTGVGNTIY
v_gene: TRBV6-6
len: 12
abundance: -
d_gene: TRBD1
j_gene: TRBJ1-3

CDR3aa: ASSLWGTANYEAF
v_gene: TRBV7-2
len: 13
abundance: -
d_gene: TRBD1
j_gene: TRBJ1-1

CDR3aa: ASSTRLAETQY
v_gene: TRBV9
len: 11
abundance: -
d_gene: TRBD2
j_gene: TRBJ2-5

CDR3aa: ASSLRGGVSSYEQY
v_gene: TRBV4-1
len: 14
abundance: -
d_gene: -
j_gene: TRBJ2-7

CDR3aa: AISFGGTNNEQF
v_gene: TRBV10-3
len: 12
abundance: few
d_gene: TRBD2
j_gene: TRBJ2-1

CDR3aa: ASSGLKNTYEQY
v_gene: TRBV2
len: 12
abundance: -
d_gene: -
j_gene: TRBJ2-7

CDR3aa: ASSLDGKTNEKLF
v_gene: TRBV7-9
len: 13
abundance: -
d_gene: -
j_gene: TRBJ1-4

CDR3aa: ASSSGTSGRGKNIQY
v_gene: TRBV7-9
len: 15
abundance: -
d_gene: TRBD2
j_gene: TRBJ2-4

CDR3aa: ASSIRQIGNTEAF
v_gene: TRBV7-2
len: 13
abundance: few
d_gene: -
j_gene: TRBJ1-1

CDR3aa: ASGGQDLTDTQY
v_gene: TRBV5-1
len: 12
abundance: -
d_gene: TRBD1
j_gene: TRBJ2-3

CDR3aa: AWSVMISRGPGEAF
v_gene: TRBV30
len: 14
abundance: -
d_gene: -
j_gene: TRBJ1-1

CDR3aa: ASSPAGNYGYT
v_gene: TRBV11-1
len: 11
abundance: -
d_gene: -
j_gene: TRBJ1-2

CDR3aa: ASSNTGTQH
v_gene: TRBV2
len: 9
abundance: few
d_gene: -
j_gene: TRBJ1-5

CDR3aa: ASSIRGLAGAPATQY
v_gene: TRBV19
len: 15
abundance: -
d_gene: TRBD2
j_gene: TRBJ2-3

CDR3aa: ASSLGFAGAQTPTNEKLF
v_gene: TRBV7-6
len: 18
abundance: -
d_gene: -
j_gene: TRBJ1-4

CDR3aa: ASSLSGSSSYNEQF
v_gene: TRBV11-2
len: 14
abundance: many
d_gene: -
j_gene: TRBJ2-1

CDR3aa: ASSLVGTGDTEAF
v_gene: TRBV11-3
len: 13
abundance: -
d_gene: TRBD1
j_gene: TRBJ1-1

CDR3aa: ASSPSTASSSYEQY
v_gene: TRBV5-4
len: 14
abundance: -
d_gene: -
j_gene: TRBJ2-7

CDR3aa: ASSQEVQGSEAF
v_gene: TRBV4-1
len: 12
abundance: few
d_gene: TRBD1
j_gene: TRBJ1-1

CDR3aa: ASSQIFSGANVLT
v_gene: TRBV4-3
len: 13
abundance: few
d_gene: -
j_gene: TRBJ2-6

CDR3aa: ASSLGRRTENNSPLH
v_gene: TRBV7-9
len: 15
abundance: -
d_gene: -
j_gene: TRBJ1-6